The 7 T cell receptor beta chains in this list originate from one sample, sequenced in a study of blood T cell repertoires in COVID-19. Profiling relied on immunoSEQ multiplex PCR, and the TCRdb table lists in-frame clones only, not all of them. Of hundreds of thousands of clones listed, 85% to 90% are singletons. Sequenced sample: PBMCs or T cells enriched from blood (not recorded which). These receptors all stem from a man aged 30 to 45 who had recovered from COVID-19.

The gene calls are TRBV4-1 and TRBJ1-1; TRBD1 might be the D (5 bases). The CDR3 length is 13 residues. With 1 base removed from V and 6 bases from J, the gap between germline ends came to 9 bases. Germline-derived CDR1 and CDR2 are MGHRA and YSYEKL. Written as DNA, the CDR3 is TGCGCCAGCAGCCAAGGCGACAGCCCTGAAGCTTTCTTT. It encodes CASSQGDSPEAFF.

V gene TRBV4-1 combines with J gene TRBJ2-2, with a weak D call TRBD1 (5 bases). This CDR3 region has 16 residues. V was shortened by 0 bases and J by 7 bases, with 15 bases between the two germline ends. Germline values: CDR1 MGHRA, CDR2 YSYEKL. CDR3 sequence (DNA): TGCGCCAGCAGCCAAGATCCCGCAGGGATGGGCGGGGAGCTGTTTTTT. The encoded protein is CASSQDPAGMGGELFF.

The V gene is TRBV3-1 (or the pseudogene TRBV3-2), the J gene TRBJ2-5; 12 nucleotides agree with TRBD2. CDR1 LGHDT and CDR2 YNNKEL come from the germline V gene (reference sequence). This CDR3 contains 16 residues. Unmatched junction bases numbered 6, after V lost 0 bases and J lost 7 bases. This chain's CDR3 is CASSQDLAGGPGTQYF. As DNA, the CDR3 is TGTGCCAGCAGCCAAGACCTAGCGGGAGGGCCCGGGACCCAGTACTTC.

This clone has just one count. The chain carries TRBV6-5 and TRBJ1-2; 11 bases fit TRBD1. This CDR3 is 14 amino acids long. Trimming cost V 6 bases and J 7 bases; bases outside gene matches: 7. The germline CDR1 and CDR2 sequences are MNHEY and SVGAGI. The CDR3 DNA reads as TGTGCCAGCAGCACCTCGGACAGGGGGCGTGGCTACACCTTC. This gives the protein CASSTSDRGRGYTF.

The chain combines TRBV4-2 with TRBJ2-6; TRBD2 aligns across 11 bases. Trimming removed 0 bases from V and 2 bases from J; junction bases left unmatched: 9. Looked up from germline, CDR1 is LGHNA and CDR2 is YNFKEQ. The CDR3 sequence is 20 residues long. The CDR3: CASSQEASGRIGAGANVLTF. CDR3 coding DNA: TGTGCCAGCAGCCAAGAGGCTAGCGGGAGGATTGGAGCTGGGGCCAACGTCCTGACTTTC.

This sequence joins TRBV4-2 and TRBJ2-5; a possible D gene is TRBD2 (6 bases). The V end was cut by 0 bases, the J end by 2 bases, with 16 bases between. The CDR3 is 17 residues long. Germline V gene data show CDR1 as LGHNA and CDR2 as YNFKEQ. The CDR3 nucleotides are TGTGCCAGCAGCCAAGAGGTCGGAGGGAGTGGGCAAGAGACCCAGTACTTC. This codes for CASSQEVGGSGQETQYF.

CDR3 region: CASSQGLASRSGQYF. The CDR3 DNA reads TGTGCCAGCAGCCAGGGACTAGCGAGCCGTTCCGGGCAGTACTTC. V is TRBV3-1 (or the pseudogene TRBV3-2) and J is TRBJ2-7; 10 positions match TRBD2. The CDR3 has 15 residues. Unmatched junction bases numbered 11, after V lost 3 bases and J lost 9 bases. Germline CDR1 LGHDT, CDR2 YNNKEL (reference sequence).